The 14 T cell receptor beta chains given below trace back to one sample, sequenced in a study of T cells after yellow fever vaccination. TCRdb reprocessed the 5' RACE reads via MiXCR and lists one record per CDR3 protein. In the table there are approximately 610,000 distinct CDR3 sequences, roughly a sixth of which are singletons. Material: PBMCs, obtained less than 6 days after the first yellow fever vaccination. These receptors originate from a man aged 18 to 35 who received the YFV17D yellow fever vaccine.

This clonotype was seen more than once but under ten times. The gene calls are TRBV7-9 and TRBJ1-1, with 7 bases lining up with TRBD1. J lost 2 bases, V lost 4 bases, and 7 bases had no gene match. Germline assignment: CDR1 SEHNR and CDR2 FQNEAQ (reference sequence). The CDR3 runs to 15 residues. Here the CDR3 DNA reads TGTGCCAGCAGCTCACACGACAGGGTAAACACTGAAGCTTTCTTT. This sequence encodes CASSSHDRVNTEAFF.

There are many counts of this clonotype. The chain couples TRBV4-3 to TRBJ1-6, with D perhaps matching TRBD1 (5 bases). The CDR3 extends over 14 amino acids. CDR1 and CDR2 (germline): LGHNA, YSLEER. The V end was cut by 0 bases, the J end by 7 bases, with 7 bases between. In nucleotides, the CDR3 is TGCGCCAGCAGCCAAGATGGGGGGAATTCACCCCTCCACTTT. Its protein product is CASSQDGGNSPLHF.

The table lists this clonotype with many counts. The CDR3 coding sequence is TGTGCCAGCAGTGGATTGACAGGGTTGGATCAGCCCCAGCATTTT. Translating gives CASSGLTGLDQPQHF. The chain couples TRBV6-1 to TRBJ1-5, with 7 bases matching TRBD1. The V gene end was trimmed by 4 bases and the J gene end by 5 bases; junction bases not matched to a gene: 8. Germline lookup yields CDR1 MNHNS and CDR2 SASEGT. CDR3 length equals 15 residues.

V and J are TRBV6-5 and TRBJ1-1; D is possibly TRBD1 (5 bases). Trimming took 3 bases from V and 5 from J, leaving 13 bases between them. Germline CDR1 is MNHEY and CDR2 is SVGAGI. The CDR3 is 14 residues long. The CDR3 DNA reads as TGTGCCAGCAGTTATACCCCCGACAGTACTGAAGCTTTCTTT. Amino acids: CASSYTPDSTEAFF.

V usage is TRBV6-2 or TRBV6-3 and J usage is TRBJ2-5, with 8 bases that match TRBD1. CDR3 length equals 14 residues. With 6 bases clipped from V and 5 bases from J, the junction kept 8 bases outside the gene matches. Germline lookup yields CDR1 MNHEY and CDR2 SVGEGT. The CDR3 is CASSGTGGGETQYF. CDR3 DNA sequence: TGTGCCAGCAGCGGGACAGGAGGGGGCGAGACCCAGTACTTC.

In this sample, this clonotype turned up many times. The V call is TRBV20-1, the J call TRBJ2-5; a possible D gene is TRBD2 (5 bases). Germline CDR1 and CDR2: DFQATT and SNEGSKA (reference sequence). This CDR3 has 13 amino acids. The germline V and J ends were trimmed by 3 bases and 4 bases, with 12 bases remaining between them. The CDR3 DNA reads TGCAGTGCTAGCGCGGACTTAAGAGAGACCCAGTACTTC. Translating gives CSASADLRETQYF.

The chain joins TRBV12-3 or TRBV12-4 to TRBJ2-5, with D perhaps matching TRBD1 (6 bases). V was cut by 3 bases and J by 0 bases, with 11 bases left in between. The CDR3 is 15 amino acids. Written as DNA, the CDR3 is TGTGCCAGCAGTTTTTCCAGGGGTTACCAAGAGACCCAGTACTTC. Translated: CASSFSRGYQETQYF.

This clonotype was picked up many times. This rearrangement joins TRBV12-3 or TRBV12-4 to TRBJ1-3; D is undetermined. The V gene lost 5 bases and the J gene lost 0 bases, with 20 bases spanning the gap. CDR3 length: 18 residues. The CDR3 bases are TGTGCCAGCAGTCCCAGGCGAACATTGGGGAGCTCTGGAAACACCATATATTTT. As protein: CASSPRRTLGSSGNTIYF.

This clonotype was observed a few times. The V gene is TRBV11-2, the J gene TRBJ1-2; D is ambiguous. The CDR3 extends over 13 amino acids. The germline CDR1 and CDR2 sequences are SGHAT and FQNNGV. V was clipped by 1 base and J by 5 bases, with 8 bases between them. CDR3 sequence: CASSLGPRYGYTF. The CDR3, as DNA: TGTGCCAGCAGCTTAGGGCCCAGATATGGCTACACCTTC.

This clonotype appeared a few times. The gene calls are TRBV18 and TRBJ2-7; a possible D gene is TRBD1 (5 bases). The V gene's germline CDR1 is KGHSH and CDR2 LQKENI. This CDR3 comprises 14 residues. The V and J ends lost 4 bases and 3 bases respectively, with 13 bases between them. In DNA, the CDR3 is TGTGCCAGCTCACAGAGACAGTCCCTCTACGAGCAGTACTTC. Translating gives CASSQRQSLYEQYF.

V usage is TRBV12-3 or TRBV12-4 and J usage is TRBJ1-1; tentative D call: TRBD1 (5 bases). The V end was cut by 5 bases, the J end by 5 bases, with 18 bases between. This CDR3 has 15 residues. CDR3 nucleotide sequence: TGTGCCAGCAGTGGAGACCGGGATCGGGGGACTGAAGCTTTCTTT. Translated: CASSGDRDRGTEAFF.

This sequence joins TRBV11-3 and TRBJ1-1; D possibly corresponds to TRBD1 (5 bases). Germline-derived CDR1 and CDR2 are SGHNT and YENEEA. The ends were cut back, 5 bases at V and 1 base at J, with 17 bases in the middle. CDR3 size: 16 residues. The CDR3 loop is CASSLGHSPGNTEAFF. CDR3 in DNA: TGTGCCAGCAGCCTAGGACACTCACCCGGGAACACTGAAGCTTTCTTT. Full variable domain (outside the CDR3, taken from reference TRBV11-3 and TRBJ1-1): EAGVVQSPRYKIIEKKQPVAFWCNPISGHNTLYWYLQNLGQGPELLIRYENEEAVDDSQLPKDRFSAERLKGVDSTLKIQPAELGDSAVYLCASSLGHSPGNTEAFFGQGTRLTVV.

The CDR3 DNA reads TGTGCCAGCAGCTTAGAGGCAGGGGCCACCTATGGCTACACCTTC. This translates into CASSLEAGATYGYTF. V is TRBV7-9 and J is TRBJ1-2; D may be TRBD1 (6 bases). Trimming took off 1 base at V and 4 bases at J, with 13 bases between the two ends. This CDR3 is 15 amino acids long. Germline V CDR1 and CDR2: SEHNR, FQNEAQ (reference sequence).

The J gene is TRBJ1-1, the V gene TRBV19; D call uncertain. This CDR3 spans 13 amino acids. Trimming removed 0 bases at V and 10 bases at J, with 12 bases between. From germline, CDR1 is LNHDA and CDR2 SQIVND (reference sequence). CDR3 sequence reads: CASSIDLWALAFF. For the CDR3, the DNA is TGTGCCAGTAGTATAGATTTATGGGCGTTAGCTTTCTTT.